One sample yielded the 3 T cell receptor beta chains listed below, sequenced in a study of CXCR3-negative and CXCR3-positive naive CD8 T cells. The method, 5' RACE with UMI labels, was used to prepare the TRB cDNA libraries. Each CDR3 protein gets one entry in TCRdb, which reprocessed the 5' RACE reads and gives no DNA. The sample's table shows around 140,000 distinct CDR3 sequences. The source material was naive CXCR3- CD8+ T cells from blood. The subset was: CD45RO-CCR7+CD27+CD95- naive CD8+ T cells lacking CXCR3 (TNR3-). All receptors come from a human donor in good health. Some clones in this sample may be carry-over from other donors' samples.

The V and J genes are TRBV2 and TRBJ2-7. The germline V gene encodes CDR1 SNHLY and CDR2 FYNNEI. The CDR3 length is 14 residues. The CDR3: CASSENRDSYEQYF. Combining the CDR3 with reference TRBV2 and TRBJ2-7 gives the whole variable domain EPEVTQTPSHQVTQMGQEVILRCVPISNHLYFYWYRQILGQKVEFLVSFYNNEISEKSEIFDDQFSVERPDGSNFTLKIRSTKLEDSAMYFCASSENRDSYEQYFGPGTRLTVT.

The chain combines TRBV4-3 with TRBJ2-4. The germline V gene has CDR1 LGHNA and CDR2 YSLEER. The CDR3 has 17 amino acids. The CDR3 loop is CASSQDFVRTDKNIQYF.

This sequence joins TRBV12-3 or TRBV12-4 and TRBJ2-1; without DNA, the TCRdb call of TRBD2 cannot be checked. The CDR3 consists of 14 residues. The CDR3 reads CASSSSLGINEQFF.